The T cell receptor (beta chain) described here comes from a study of cytotoxic CD8 clonotypes in ibrutinib-treated CLL. The overall study: Responses comprised 24 partial and 2 complete; at median approximately six years, 14 remained remitted and about twelve progressed. Findings and caveats of the study: Stable or contracted on treatment, public clonotypes were also uncommon. Clonality (at baseline) was higher than in age-matched healthy donors and tracked circulating CD8+ T-cell counts.

Target depth was 1 in 200,000 to 1 in 1 million T cells, about 10x per clonotype. TCRdb's copy holds only in-frame clones and misses some; the assay was immunoSEQ multiplex PCR. The sample has 150,000 to 200,000 clones; around 70% are singletons. Germline loops: CDR1 LNHNV, CDR2 YYDKDF (reference sequence). This CDR3 has 14 residues. Trimming removed 0 bases from V and 4 bases from J, with 10 bases in between. On this clone itself: Its specificity is not known.

This chain joins TRBV15 and TRBJ2-7; D may be TRBD1 (5 bases). Sequenced here: PBMCs, sampled after 24 months of ibrutinib treatment. This TCR derives from a human donor with chronic lymphocytic leukemia. In DNA, the CDR3 is TGTGCCACCAGCAGAGATTTCGACAGTTACGAGCAGTACTTC. It specifies CATSRDFDSYEQYF.